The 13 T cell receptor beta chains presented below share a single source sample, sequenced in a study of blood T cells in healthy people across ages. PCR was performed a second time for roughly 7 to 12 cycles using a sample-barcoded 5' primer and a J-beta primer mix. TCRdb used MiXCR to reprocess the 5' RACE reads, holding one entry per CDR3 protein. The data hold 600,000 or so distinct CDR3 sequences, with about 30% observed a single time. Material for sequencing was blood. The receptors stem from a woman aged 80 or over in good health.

CDR3 amino acids: CASSLAASTNGELFF. The CDR3 DNA reads as TGCGCCAGCAGCTTGGCCGCCTCGACTAACGGGGAGCTGTTTTTT. The chain carries TRBV5-1 and TRBJ2-2; D may be TRBD2 (5 bases). The CDR3 runs to 15 residues. The germline CDR1 and CDR2 sequences are SGHRS and YFSETQ. Trimming left V 0 bases short and J 7 bases short, with 13 bases between.

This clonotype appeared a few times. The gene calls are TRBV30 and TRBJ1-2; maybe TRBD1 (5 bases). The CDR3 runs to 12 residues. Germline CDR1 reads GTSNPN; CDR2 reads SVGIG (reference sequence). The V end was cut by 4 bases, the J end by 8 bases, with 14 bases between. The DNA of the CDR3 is TGTGCCTGGAACACGGGACCGAGAGGCTACACCTTC. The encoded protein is CAWNTGPRGYTF.

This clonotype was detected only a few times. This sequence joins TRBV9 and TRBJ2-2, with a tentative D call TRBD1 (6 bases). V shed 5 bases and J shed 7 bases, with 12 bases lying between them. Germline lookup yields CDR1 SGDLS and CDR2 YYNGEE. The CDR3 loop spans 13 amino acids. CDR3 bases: TGTGCCAGCAGGCCAGGGGCCGGCGGGGAGCTGTTTTTT. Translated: CASRPGAGGELFF.

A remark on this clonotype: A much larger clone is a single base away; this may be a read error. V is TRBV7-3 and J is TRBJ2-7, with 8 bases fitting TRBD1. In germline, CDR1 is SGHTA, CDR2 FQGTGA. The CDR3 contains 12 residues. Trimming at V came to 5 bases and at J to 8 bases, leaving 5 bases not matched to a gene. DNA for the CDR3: TGTGCCAGCAGCCCAGGGACAGGCCAGCAGTACTTC. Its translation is CASSPGTGQQYF.

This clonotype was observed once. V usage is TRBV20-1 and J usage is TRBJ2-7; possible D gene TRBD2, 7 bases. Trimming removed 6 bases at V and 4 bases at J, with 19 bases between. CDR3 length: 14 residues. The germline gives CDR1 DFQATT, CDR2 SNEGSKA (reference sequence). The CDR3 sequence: CSALAWGGGYEQYF. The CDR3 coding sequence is TGCAGTGCCCTCGCCTGGGGGGGCGGTTACGAGCAGTACTTC.

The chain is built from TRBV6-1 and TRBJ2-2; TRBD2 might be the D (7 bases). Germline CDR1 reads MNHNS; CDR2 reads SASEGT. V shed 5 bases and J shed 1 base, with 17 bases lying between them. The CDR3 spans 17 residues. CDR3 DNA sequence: TGTGCCAGCAGTCCCCCGGGGCGGGGGCAGAACACCGGGGAGCTGTTTTTT. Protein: CASSPPGRGQNTGELFF.

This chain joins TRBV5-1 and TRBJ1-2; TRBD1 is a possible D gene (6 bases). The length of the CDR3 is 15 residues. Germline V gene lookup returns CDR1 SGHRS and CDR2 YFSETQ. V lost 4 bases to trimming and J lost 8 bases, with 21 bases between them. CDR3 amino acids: CASSGPQPGVHGYTF. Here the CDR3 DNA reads TGCGCCAGCAGCGGGCCTCAGCCAGGGGTACACGGCTACACCTTC.

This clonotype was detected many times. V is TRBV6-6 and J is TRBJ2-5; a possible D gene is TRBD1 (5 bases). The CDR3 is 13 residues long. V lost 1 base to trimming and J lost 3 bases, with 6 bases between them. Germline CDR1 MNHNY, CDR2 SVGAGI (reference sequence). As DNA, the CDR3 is TGTGCCAGCAGTTACTTGACAGAAGAGACCCAGTACTTC. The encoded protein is CASSYLTEETQYF.

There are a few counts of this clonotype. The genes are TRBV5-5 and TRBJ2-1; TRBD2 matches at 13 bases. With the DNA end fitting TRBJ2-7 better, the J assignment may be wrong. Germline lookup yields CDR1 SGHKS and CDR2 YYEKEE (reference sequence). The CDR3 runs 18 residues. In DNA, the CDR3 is TGTGCCAGCAGCTTAGGACTAGCGGGGGCCTTCTCCTACAATGAGCAGTACTTC. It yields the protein CASSLGLAGAFSYNEQYF.

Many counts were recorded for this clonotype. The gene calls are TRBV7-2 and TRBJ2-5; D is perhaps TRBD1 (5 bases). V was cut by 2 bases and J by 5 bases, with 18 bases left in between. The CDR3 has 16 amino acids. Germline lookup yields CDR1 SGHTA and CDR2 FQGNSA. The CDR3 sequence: CASSLSKGLGTETQYF. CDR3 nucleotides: TGTGCCAGCAGCTTATCGAAGGGGCTTGGTACGGAGACCCAGTACTTC.

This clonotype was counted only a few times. The CDR3 loop reads CASSRQHTGELFF. DNA for the CDR3: TGTGCCAGCAGTCGACAGCACACCGGGGAGCTGTTTTTT. The chain couples TRBV2 to TRBJ2-2; D might be TRBD1 (5 bases). V lost 5 bases and J lost 3, with 7 bases in between. Germline values: CDR1 SNHLY, CDR2 FYNNEI. This CDR3 has 13 amino acids. The full variable domain, rest sourced from reference TRBV2 and TRBJ2-2, is EPEVTQTPSHQVTQMGQEVILRCVPISNHLYFYWYRQILGQKVEFLVSFYNNEISEKSEIFDDQFSVERPDGSNFTLKIRSTKLEDSAMYFCASSRQHTGELFFGEGSRLTVL.

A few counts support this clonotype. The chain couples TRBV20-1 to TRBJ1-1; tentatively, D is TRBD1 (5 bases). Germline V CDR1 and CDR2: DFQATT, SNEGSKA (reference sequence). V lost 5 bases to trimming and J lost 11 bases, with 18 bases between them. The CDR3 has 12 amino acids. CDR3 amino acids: CSAVPGLQRAFF. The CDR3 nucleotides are TGCAGTGCTGTCCCGGGACTCCAGCGGGCTTTCTTT.

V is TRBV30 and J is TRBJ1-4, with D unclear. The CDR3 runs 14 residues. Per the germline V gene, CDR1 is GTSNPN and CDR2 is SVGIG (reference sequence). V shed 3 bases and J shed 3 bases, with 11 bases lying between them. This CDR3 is CAWRAGGSNEKLFF. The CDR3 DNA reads TGTGCCTGGAGGGCCGGAGGGTCTAATGAAAAACTGTTTTTT. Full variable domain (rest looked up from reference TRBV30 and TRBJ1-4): SQTIHQWPATLVQPVGSPLSLECTVEGTSNPNLYWYRQAAGRGLQLLFYSVGIGQISSEVPQNLSASRPQDRQFILSSKKLLLSDSGFYLCAWRAGGSNEKLFFGSGTQLSVL.